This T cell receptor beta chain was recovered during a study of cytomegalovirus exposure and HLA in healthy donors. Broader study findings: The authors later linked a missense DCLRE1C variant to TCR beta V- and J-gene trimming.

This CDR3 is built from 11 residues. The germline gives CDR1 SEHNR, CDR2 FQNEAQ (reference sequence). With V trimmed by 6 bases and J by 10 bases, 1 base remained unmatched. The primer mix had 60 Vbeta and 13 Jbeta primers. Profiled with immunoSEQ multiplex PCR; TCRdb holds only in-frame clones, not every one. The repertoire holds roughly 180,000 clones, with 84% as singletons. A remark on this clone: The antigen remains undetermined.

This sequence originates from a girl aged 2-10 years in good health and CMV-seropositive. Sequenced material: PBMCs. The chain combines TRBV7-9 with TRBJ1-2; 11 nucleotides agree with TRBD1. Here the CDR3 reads CASRGQGAYTF. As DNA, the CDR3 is TGTGCCAGCAGAGGACAGGGGGCCTACACCTTC. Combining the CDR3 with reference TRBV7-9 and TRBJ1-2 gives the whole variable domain DTGVSQNPRHKITKRGQNVTFRCDPISEHNRLYWYRQTLGQGPEFLTYFQNEAQLEKSRLLSDRFSAERPKGSFSTLEIQRTEQGDSAMYLCASRGQGAYTFGSGTRLTVV.